The T cell receptor (beta chain) described here comes from a study of T cell changes during pregnancy in multiple sclerosis. The method was immunoSEQ multiplex PCR; TCRdb's version includes in-frame clones alone and lacks a portion of them. The table lists 60,000 to 85,000 clones, about 95% of them singletons. The starting material was peripheral blood, obtained in the third trimester of pregnancy. The receptor was isolated from a female donor with multiple sclerosis, enrolled in a pregnancy study.

CDR3 sequence (DNA): TGTGCCAGCTCTCCAGGGAGCACTGAAGCTTTCTTT. Translation gives CASSPGSTEAFF. This sequence joins TRBV18 and TRBJ1-1, with a tentative D call TRBD1 (5 bases). Trimming cost V 6 bases and J 4 bases, with 9 bases left between them. The CDR3 has 12 amino acids. The germline V gene has CDR1 KGHSH and CDR2 LQKENI.